The 27 T cell receptor beta chains given below trace back to one sample, sequenced in a study of blood T cells in healthy people across ages. Through a sample-barcoded 5' primer and a J-beta primer mix, a second PCR was run for roughly 7 to 12 cycles. TCRdb re-analysed the 5' RACE reads in MiXCR, keeping a single row per CDR3 protein. This table holds 1.5 million to 2 million distinct CDR3 sequences, about 28% found once. The sequencing sample was made of blood. These receptors originate from a woman aged 25 to 39 in good health.

This clonotype was counted a few times. The V call is TRBV6-5, the J call TRBJ2-1; TRBD2 aligns across 10 bases. Per germline, CDR1 MNHEY and CDR2 SVGAGI. V gave up 6 bases and J gave up 7 bases; unmatched junction bases: 6. The CDR3 has 14 amino acids. As DNA, the CDR3 is TGTGCCAGCAGGAGACTAGCGGGTAGGAATGAGCAGTTCTTC. Its translation: CASRRLAGRNEQFF.

This rearrangement joins TRBV12-3 or TRBV12-4 to TRBJ1-4, with D unclear. This CDR3 is 13 amino acids long. The V end was cut by 5 bases, the J end by 6 bases, with 10 bases between. The CDR3: CASSISRDEKLFF. For the CDR3, the DNA is TGTGCCAGCAGTATTTCGAGGGATGAAAAACTGTTTTTT.

In its sample, this clonotype was seen a few times. V and J are TRBV5-5 and TRBJ2-7; TRBD1 is a possible D gene (5 bases). Germline CDR1 and CDR2: SGHKS and YYEKEE (reference sequence). V was cut by 6 bases and J by 1 base, with 17 bases left in between. The CDR3 is 15 residues long. CDR3 sequence (DNA): TGTGCCAGCAAAACTGGGCTCCAGGGTTCCTACGAGCAGTACTTC. This encodes CASKTGLQGSYEQYF.

This clonotype was counted once. Possible read error: a much larger clone is one base away. This chain uses TRBV20-1 with TRBJ2-5; 8 bases match TRBD2. The CDR3 runs to 14 residues. The germline CDR1 and CDR2 sequences are DFQATT and SNEGSKA (reference sequence). This CDR3 reads CSTRDLERGETQYF. CDR3 sequence (DNA): TGCAGTACTAGAGATTTAGAGCGGGGGGAGACCCAGTACTTC.

This clonotype was counted a few times. The V gene is TRBV7-9, the J gene TRBJ2-6, with D possibly TRBD1 on 7 matching bases. Germline CDR1 and CDR2: SEHNR and FQNEAQ (reference sequence). V was cut by 3 bases and J by 0 bases, with 21 bases left in between. The CDR3 runs to 20 residues. CDR3 bases: TGTGCCAGCAGCTTCCCTAGCGCGGACAGGAAATACTCTGGGGCCAACGTCCTGACTTTC. As protein: CASSFPSADRKYSGANVLTF.

This clonotype was seen repeatedly, ten times or more. V and J are TRBV4-3 and TRBJ1-2; 8 bases match TRBD1. The germline CDR1 and CDR2 sequences are LGHNA and YSLEER. The CDR3 covers 16 residues. Trimming took 0 bases from V and 4 from J; bases not matched to a gene: 7. CDR3: CASSQEPHRGSYGYTF. In nucleotides, the CDR3 is TGCGCCAGCAGCCAAGAACCGCACAGGGGGTCCTATGGCTACACCTTC.

The sample holds many counts of this clonotype. This chain connects TRBV29-1 to TRBJ2-7, with no clear D. CDR3 length: 13 amino acids. From germline, CDR1 is SQVTM and CDR2 ANQGSEA. Trimming stripped 0 bases from V and 0 bases from J, with 6 bases between. CDR3 amino acids: CSVEDWVSYEQYF. CDR3 coding DNA: TGCAGCGTTGAAGACTGGGTCTCCTACGAGCAGTACTTC.

J is TRBJ2-1 and V is TRBV24-1, with 7 bases aligning to TRBD1. Trimming took 4 bases from V and 2 from J; bases not matched to a gene: 7. Germline V gene sequence: CDR1 KGHDR, CDR2 SFDVKD. This CDR3 contains 16 residues. CDR3 nucleotides: TGTGCCACCAGTGACCCGAGGGGGCAGGCCTACAATGAGCAGTTCTTC. Amino acids: CATSDPRGQAYNEQFF.

The chain employs TRBV20-1 and TRBJ1-2, with D possibly TRBD1 on 5 matching bases. The V end was cut by 0 bases, the J end by 4 bases, with 21 bases between. The CDR3 is 17 amino acids. Germline lookup yields CDR1 DFQATT and CDR2 SNEGSKA (reference sequence). The CDR3 nucleotides read TGCAGTGCTAGAGAGGTCGGACGAGGGAAACAGGCCTATGGCTACACCTTC. It is translated as CSAREVGRGKQAYGYTF.

This clonotype was counted many times. The V gene is TRBV6-1, the J gene TRBJ1-2; D perhaps matches TRBD1 (6 bases). The CDR3 spans 13 residues. Germline CDR1 is MNHNS and CDR2 is SASEGT. Trimming removed 3 bases from V and 4 bases from J, with 9 bases in between. CDR3: CASSEGRGYGYTF. CDR3 nucleotides: TGTGCCAGCAGTGAGGGCAGGGGCTATGGCTACACCTTC.

This clonotype showed up just a few times. The rearrangement joins TRBV25-1 to TRBJ2-3; D not resolved. CDR1 is MGHDK, CDR2 SYGVNS, per germline. The CDR3 is made up of 11 amino acids. The V end was cut by 4 bases, the J end by 6 bases, with 5 bases between. The CDR3 here is CASSAWDTQYF. The CDR3 DNA is TGTGCCAGCAGTGCGTGGGATACGCAGTATTTT. Variable domain in full (rest from reference TRBV25-1 and TRBJ2-3): EADIYQTPRYLVIGTGKKITLECSQTMGHDKMYWYQQDPGMELHLIHYSYGVNSTEKGDLSSESTVSRIRTEHFPLTLESARPSHTSQYLCASSAWDTQYFGPGTRLTVL.

This sequence joins TRBV3-1 and TRBJ1-2; no firm D call. The CDR3 totals 13 residues. The germline V and J ends were trimmed by 0 bases and 5 bases, with 7 bases remaining between them. Germline assignment: CDR1 LGHDT and CDR2 YNNKEL (reference sequence). The DNA for the CDR3 is TGTGCCAGCAGCCAAGATTACGTTTATGGCTACACCTTC. It specifies CASSQDYVYGYTF.

The chain has TRBV12-3 or TRBV12-4 and TRBJ1-1; D remains ambiguous. V lost 0 bases and J 4 bases, leaving 9 bases between the germline ends. This CDR3 is built from 14 residues. DNA for the CDR3: TGTGCCAGCAGTTTAGCGCTACAGACCACTGAAGCTTTCTTT. Protein: CASSLALQTTEAFF.

The rearrangement links TRBV5-1 to TRBJ2-3; tentatively, D is TRBD2 (5 bases). Germline lookup yields CDR1 SGHRS and CDR2 YFSETQ. V was cut by 9 bases and J by 0 bases, with 14 bases left in between. CDR3 size: 14 residues. The CDR3 loop reads CANSRTGSTDTQYF. CDR3 bases: TGCGCCAACTCCCGGACGGGAAGCACAGATACGCAGTATTTT. The complete variable domain, with remaining parts taken from reference TRBV5-1 and TRBJ2-3, reads KAGVTQTPRYLIKTRGQQVTLSCSPISGHRSVSWYQQTPGQGLQFLFEYFSETQRNKGNFPGRFSGRQFSNSRSEMNVSTLELGDSALYLCANSRTGSTDTQYFGPGTRLTVL.

This chain uses TRBV11-2 with TRBJ2-7; D may be TRBD1 (5 bases). This CDR3 region has 16 residues. The V end lost 1 base, the J end lost 2 bases, and 15 bases lay between the germline ends. Germline loops: CDR1 SGHAT, CDR2 FQNNGV. In DNA, the CDR3 is TGTGCCAGCAGCTTAGCTATTATTGCAGGGACCTACGAGCAGTACTTC. This sequence encodes CASSLAIIAGTYEQYF.

The V and J genes are TRBV10-3 and TRBJ2-1; 8 bases agree with TRBD2. The CDR3 runs 14 residues. Germline V gene lookup returns CDR1 ENHRY and CDR2 SYGVKD. V lost 2 bases and J lost 5; bases outside the gene matches: 2. The CDR3 protein is CAISEGLADNEQFF. The CDR3 region has the DNA TGTGCCATCAGTGAGGGACTAGCAGACAATGAGCAGTTCTTC.

This clonotype was seen a few times. The genes are TRBV7-6 and TRBJ1-3; no definite D call. Trimming removed 0 bases at V and 7 bases at J, with 19 bases between. Germline lookup yields CDR1 SGHVS and CDR2 FNYEAQ. This CDR3 spans 17 amino acids. The CDR3 spells CASSLASDPRDRNTIYF. The DNA of the CDR3 is TGTGCCAGCAGCTTAGCATCGGACCCCCGCGATCGGAACACCATATATTTT.

This clonotype was recorded at least ten times. This chain joins TRBV10-3 and TRBJ2-7; a weak D match, TRBD2 (6 bases). CDR1 is ENHRY and CDR2 is SYGVKD in the germline V gene. The V end was cut by 2 bases, the J end by 3 bases, with 8 bases between. The CDR3 extends over 13 amino acids. The CDR3 nucleotides read TGTGCCATCAGTGAGGCCGGGGGCTACGAGCAGTACTTC. Protein: CAISEAGGYEQYF.

This clonotype was counted only a few times. The rearrangement uses TRBV19 and TRBJ2-5; D may correspond to TRBD1 or TRBD2 (5 bases each). The germline CDR1 and CDR2 sequences are LNHDA and SQIVND (reference sequence). This CDR3 has 13 amino acids. The V end was cut by 4 bases, the J end by 3 bases, with 9 bases between. The CDR3 coding sequence is TGTGCCAGTAGTACGGGGACGAAAGAGACCCAGTACTTC. It encodes CASSTGTKETQYF.

About this clonotype: This clone may be a read error of a much larger clone one base away. The chain has TRBV12-3 or TRBV12-4 and TRBJ2-5; D is perhaps TRBD1 (5 bases). This CDR3 contains 19 residues. Trimming pared 2 bases from V and 2 bases from J, leaving 24 bases between. CDR3 residues: CASSLSEPLGVLSQETQYF. CDR3 bases: TGTGCCAGCAGTTTATCCGAACCTTTAGGGGTTTTGAGTCAAGAGACCCAGTACTTC.

This clonotype was detected a few times. The rearrangement joins TRBV7-3 to TRBJ2-3; D remains ambiguous. The CDR3 consists of 11 residues. Germline lookup yields CDR1 SGHTA and CDR2 FQGTGA. Trimming cost V 5 bases and J 4 bases, with 4 bases left between them. The CDR3 DNA reads as TGTGCCAGCAGCATTTCAGATACGCAGTATTTT. It codes for CASSISDTQYF.

This clonotype was detected ten times or more. The rearrangement uses TRBV4-3 and TRBJ2-6; no firm D call. From germline, CDR1 is LGHNA and CDR2 YSLEER. The length of the CDR3 is 16 residues. Trimming removed 0 bases from V and 0 bases from J, with 6 bases in between. This chain's CDR3 is CASSQDEFSGANVLTF. In nucleotides, the CDR3 is TGCGCCAGCAGCCAAGATGAGTTCTCTGGGGCCAACGTCCTGACTTTC.

The chain uses TRBV6-2 or TRBV6-3 and TRBJ1-4; 7 bases line up with TRBD1. The length of the CDR3 is 14 residues. CDR1 and CDR2 (germline): MNHEY, SVGEGT. V was pared by 5 bases and J by 8 bases, with 8 bases of the junction left unmatched. The CDR3 DNA sequence: TGTGCCAGCAGTCATGGGGACAGTCGAGAAAAACTGTTTTTT. Amino acid sequence: CASSHGDSREKLFF.

This clonotype appeared many times. This rearrangement joins TRBV20-1 to TRBJ2-7; 8 nucleotides agree with TRBD2. V shed 0 bases, J shed 9 bases, and the junction held 16 bases outside the gene matches. Germline assignment: CDR1 DFQATT and CDR2 SNEGSKA (reference sequence). The CDR3 has 16 residues. DNA for the CDR3: TGCAGTGCTAGAGACCCAAACGGCCGGGGGGGCGGAGGGCAGTACTTC. It translates to CSARDPNGRGGGGQYF.

This clonotype was seen just once. V and J are TRBV6-6 and TRBJ1-4; D might be TRBD1 (6 bases). This CDR3 is built from 14 residues. V lost 8 bases and J 1 base, leaving 11 bases between the germline ends. Germline CDR1 MNHNY, CDR2 SVGAGI (reference sequence). The CDR3 loop reads CASEKGGTNEKLFF. As DNA, the CDR3 is TGTGCCAGCGAAAAGGGGGGAACTAATGAAAAACTGTTTTTT.

The V gene is TRBV12-3 or TRBV12-4, the J gene TRBJ1-5; D ambiguous. The CDR3 covers 14 residues. The ends were cut back, 7 bases at V and 1 base at J, with 11 bases in the middle. CDR3 region: CASTPMASNQPQHF. The CDR3 DNA is TGTGCCAGCACCCCGATGGCGAGCAATCAGCCCCAGCATTTT.

This CDR3 is CASSPSGAPYNEQFF. For the CDR3, the DNA is TGTGCCAGCAGCCCTAGCGGGGCTCCCTACAATGAGCAGTTCTTC. This rearrangement joins TRBV7-2 to TRBJ2-1; the match to TRBD2 covers 9 bases. CDR3 length equals 15 residues. With 5 bases clipped from V and 2 bases from J, the junction kept 4 bases outside the gene matches. From germline, CDR1 is SGHTA and CDR2 FQGNSA.